This TCR beta chain stems from a study of shared clonotypes between healthy human individuals. Only in-frame clones appear in the TCRdb table, and some are missing; sequencing was by immunoSEQ multiplex PCR. The sample holds some 2.3 million clones, about 92% seen once. The germline gives CDR1 SGHRS, CDR2 YFSETQ. This CDR3 spans 15 amino acids. Trimming shortened V by 3 bases and J by 0 bases, and 11 bases separated the two germline ends. The sequenced sample consisted of naive CD4+ T cells from PBMCs. Subset here: CD45RA+ positively selected. This chain joins TRBV5-1 and TRBJ2-3, with D possibly being TRBD1 (6 bases). This TCR came from a man in his late teens or twenties in good health. Some clones in this sample may be carry-over from other donors' samples. CDR3 residues: CASSSGQPSTDTQYF. The CDR3 DNA is TGCGCCAGCAGCTCAGGACAGCCTAGCACAGATACGCAGTATTTT.